One and the same sample provided the 19 T cell receptor beta chains below, sequenced in a study of CD8+ T cells in alopecia areata. Once RNA had been extracted, it was reverse transcribed into cDNA to act as the sequencing template. The assay was immunoSEQ multiplex PCR, and TCRdb's table has in-frame clones only and misses some. The table lists over 150,000 clones, approximately 53% of them singletons. The treatment is: oral pan-JAK inhibitor, 5-10 mg twice daily. This specimen was CD8+ T cells sorted from blood, taken at week 24, from a patient treated with tofacitinib. The receptors originated from a human donor with alopecia areata.

The chain employs TRBV5-1 and TRBJ2-5; tentatively, D is TRBD1 or TRBD2 (5 bases each). The germline CDR1 and CDR2 sequences are SGHRS and YFSETQ. CDR3 size: 15 residues. With 1 base removed from V and 3 bases from J, the gap between germline ends came to 13 bases. CDR3 nucleotides: TGCGCCAGCAGCTTGCCACTAGACAGTGAAGAGACCCAGTACTTC. Protein sequence: CASSLPLDSEETQYF.

This clone was counted only a few times. This same CDR3 is encoded by further DNA sequences in the sample. J is TRBJ2-7 and V is TRBV29-1, with 7 nucleotides matching TRBD1. Germline V gene sequence: CDR1 SQVTM, CDR2 ANQGSEA. The CDR3 totals 12 residues. After removal of 6 bases from V and 3 bases from J, the junction contained 5 bases not matched to a gene. The chain's CDR3 is CSVETGSYEQYF. DNA for the CDR3: TGCAGCGTGGAGACAGGGAGCTACGAGCAGTACTTC.

This chain uses TRBV11-2 with TRBJ2-7; 7 nucleotides match TRBD1. Germline lookup yields CDR1 SGHAT and CDR2 FQNNGV. This CDR3 is built from 17 residues. Trimming took 1 base from V and 0 from J; bases not matched to a gene: 9. The CDR3 region has the DNA TGTGCCAGCAGCTTAGGAACAGGGGCGAAAAGCTCCTACGAGCAGTACTTC. Encoded protein: CASSLGTGAKSSYEQYF.

This chain uses TRBV29-1 with TRBJ1-2; D possibly corresponds to TRBD1 (5 bases). This CDR3 spans 12 amino acids. Per germline, CDR1 SQVTM and CDR2 ANQGSEA. Trimming took off 7 bases at V and 6 bases at J, with 15 bases between the two ends. CDR3 DNA: TGCAGCGCCCCCGGGGGAAGAGATGGCTACACCTTC. This translates into CSAPGGRDGYTF.

The chain couples TRBV30 to TRBJ1-1; TRBD1 might be the D (5 bases). Germline V gene sequence: CDR1 GTSNPN, CDR2 SVGIG (reference sequence). The V end was cut by 8 bases, the J end by 0 bases, with 16 bases between. The CDR3 totals 14 residues. In DNA, the CDR3 is TGTGCCGGGGCGGTGGGGCAGATGAACACTGAAGCTTTCTTT. It specifies CAGAVGQMNTEAFF.

The table lists this clone with a few counts. This sequence joins TRBV2 and TRBJ1-2; D call uncertain. Trimming took 7 bases from V and 4 from J, leaving 10 bases between them. CDR3 length: 12 amino acids. In germline, CDR1 is SNHLY, CDR2 FYNNEI. CDR3 sequence reads: CASITDVYGYTF. CDR3 DNA sequence: TGTGCCAGCATAACAGACGTCTATGGCTACACCTTC.

The chain joins TRBV4-3 to TRBJ2-7, with TRBD2 as a possible D gene (6 bases). Per the germline V gene, CDR1 is LGHNA and CDR2 is YSLEER. The V end lost 0 bases, the J end lost 2 bases, and 14 bases lay between the germline ends. The CDR3 is 16 residues long. The DNA of the CDR3 is TGCGCCAGCAGCCAAGATGGGGGGATAGGTACCTACGAGCAGTACTTC. Its translation is CASSQDGGIGTYEQYF.

This clone was detected ten times or more. The rearrangement links TRBV10-1 to TRBJ1-2; D may be TRBD1 (5 bases). Trimming stripped 2 bases from V and 4 bases from J, with 8 bases between. Germline values: CDR1 WNHNN, CDR2 SYGVQD (reference sequence). The CDR3 covers 13 residues. CDR3 sequence (DNA): TGCGCCAGCAGTGAGAGGGGTACCTATGGCTACACCTTC. Translated: CASSERGTYGYTF.

This clone was seen a few times. The CDR3 DNA sequence: TGCGCCAGCAGCCAAGATTCTATCTCTCTTAAGGAAAAACTGTTTTTT. Its translation is CASSQDSISLKEKLFF. The chain links TRBV4-3 to TRBJ1-4; no clear D gene. V shed 0 bases and J shed 8 bases, with 16 bases lying between them. The CDR3 is 16 amino acids. The germline V gene has CDR1 LGHNA and CDR2 YSLEER.

The V gene is TRBV29-1, the J gene TRBJ2-7; D may be TRBD1 (6 bases). V gave up 8 bases and J gave up 5 bases, with 16 bases separating them. Germline CDR1 and CDR2: SQVTM and ANQGSEA. The CDR3 is made up of 12 amino acids. Here the CDR3 DNA reads TGCAGCTATACCTGGGGGCCTCACGAGCAGTACTTC. Its translation: CSYTWGPHEQYF.

In this sample, this clone turned up a few times. This chain connects TRBV7-8 to TRBJ2-2; 10 bases fit TRBD1. The CDR3 totals 15 residues. Germline CDR1 is SGHVS and CDR2 is FQNEAQ. Germline trimming cut 4 bases from V and 7 bases from J; bases unmatched to any gene: 6. The CDR3 region has the DNA TGTGCCAGCAGCTCAATAGGACAGGGGGGCGGGGAGCTGTTTTTT. Protein sequence: CASSSIGQGGGELFF.

V usage is TRBV10-2 and J usage is TRBJ2-5; TRBD1 matches 7 bases. Trimming took 0 bases from V and 4 from J; bases not matched to a gene: 5. This CDR3 region has 15 residues. CDR1 is WSHSY and CDR2 is SAAADI in the germline V gene. CDR3 DNA sequence: TGCGCCAGCAGTGAGTCGACAGGGATCGGAGAGACCCAGTACTTC. The encoded protein is CASSESTGIGETQYF.

A word on this clone: Other nucleotide sequences in the sample specify the same CDR3. The CDR3 reads CASSQDGTGSYEQYF. CDR3 sequence (DNA): TGCGCCAGCAGCCAAGACGGGACAGGGTCCTACGAGCAGTACTTC. The chain employs TRBV4-1 and TRBJ2-7, with 9 bases identical to TRBD1. In germline, CDR1 is MGHRA, CDR2 YSYEKL. The CDR3 loop spans 15 amino acids. The trim removed 0 bases at V and 1 base at J, leaving 1 base unmatched.

This chain's CDR3 is CASSLTVEFTNYGYTF. DNA of the CDR3: TGTGCCAGCAGTTTGACCGTAGAGTTTACTAACTATGGCTACACCTTC. This rearrangement joins TRBV7-2 to TRBJ1-2; D not resolved. Germline CDR1 reads SGHTA; CDR2 reads FQGNSA. Trimming stripped 6 bases from V and 0 bases from J, with 17 bases between. The CDR3 spans 16 residues. Full variable domain (missing parts from reference TRBV7-2 and TRBJ1-2): GAGVSQSPSNKVTEKGKDVELRCDPISGHTALYWYRQSLGQGLEFLIYFQGNSAPDKSGLPSDRFSAERTGGSVSTLTIQRTQQEDSAVYLCASSLTVEFTNYGYTFGSGTRLTVV.

V is TRBV15 and J is TRBJ1-5; 7 bases align to TRBD1. CDR1 LNHNV and CDR2 YYDKDF come from the germline V gene (reference sequence). The CDR3 sequence is 16 residues long. Unmatched junction bases numbered 6, after V lost 0 bases and J lost 4 bases. The CDR3 is CATSRDGTDFNQPQHF. The CDR3 DNA reads TGTGCCACCAGCAGAGACGGGACAGATTTTAATCAGCCCCAGCATTTT.

V and J are TRBV27 and TRBJ2-1, with 7 bases that match TRBD2. Losses at the gene ends were 6 bases for V and 0 bases for J; bases not matched to a gene: 2. The CDR3 runs to 14 residues. The germline V gene encodes CDR1 MNHEY and CDR2 SMNVEV (reference sequence). CDR3: CASRGGNSYNEQFF. The DNA of the CDR3 is TGTGCCAGCAGGGGGGGGAACTCCTACAATGAGCAGTTCTTC.

This chain connects TRBV15 to TRBJ1-6; no firm D call. V lost 0 bases to trimming and J lost 9 bases, with 6 bases between them. Germline V CDR1 and CDR2: LNHNV, YYDKDF (reference sequence). CDR3 length equals 13 residues. CDR3 nucleotides: TGTGCCACCAGCAGAGATCCTGCTTCACCCCTCCACTTT. Protein product: CATSRDPASPLHF.

This clone was observed a single time. This chain links TRBV9 with TRBJ1-1; D is unclear. The germline CDR1 and CDR2 sequences are SGDLS and YYNGEE. Trimming cost V 2 bases and J 3 bases, with 11 bases left between them. The CDR3 runs 14 residues. Here the CDR3 reads CASSVSPADTEAFF. The CDR3 DNA reads TGTGCCAGCAGCGTGAGTCCAGCGGACACTGAAGCTTTCTTT.

The genes are TRBV7-2 and TRBJ2-7; D gene unclear. V dropped 5 bases and J dropped 3 bases, with 5 bases sitting between them. This CDR3 region has 11 residues. Germline V gives CDR1 SGHTA, CDR2 FQGNSA. CDR3 sequence: CASSMGYEQYF. In DNA form, the CDR3 reads TGTGCCAGCAGCATGGGCTACGAGCAGTACTTC.